This T cell receptor beta chain was sequenced for a study of PD-1 blockade in mismatch repair-deficient tumors. Mismatch repair deficiency was confirmed in all patients, by PCR or immunohistochemistry. Three pembrolizumab responders had their TCRs sequenced. General study results and limits: Rapid post-treatment expansion, then contraction, generally preceding radiologic response, marked tumor-resident clones.

Here immunoSEQ multiplex PCR was the method, and the copy in TCRdb shows in-frame clones only, minus some. The top ten hold approximately 5% of the sample, which has about 120,000 clones, 65% to 80% seen once. Notes on this clone: The antigen is undetermined.

The V end lost 0 bases, the J end lost 2 bases, and 13 bases lay between the germline ends. Germline CDR1 SGDLS, CDR2 YYNGEE. The CDR3 is 16 amino acids. This TCR derives from an adult with mismatch repair-deficient cancer. The chain is built from TRBV9 and TRBJ2-3; D is uncertain. This sample comprised peripheral blood, obtained 60 weeks after starting pembrolizumab. The CDR3 region has the DNA TGTGCCAGCAGCGTAGGTGGGCGGAAGTCCACAGATACGCAGTATTTT. It encodes CASSVGGRKSTDTQYF.